Listed below are T cell receptor beta chains from one sample, sequenced in a study of blood T cell repertoires in COVID-19. Clones were read by immunoSEQ multiplex PCR, and TCRdb kept only the in-frame ones, dropping some. Here the sample spans more than 150,000 clones, about 79% being singletons. Sequencing used peripheral blood. All receptors come from an older woman with acute or convalescent COVID-19. The CDR3 runs from the conserved cysteine through the conserved F or W. D genes are given only for firm matches. Clone size is not always given. Where it is, it says once, few, many or a class for expanded clones.

V	size	J	D	CDR3	DNA
TRBV19	NA	TRBJ1-3	TRBD1	CASSIGTGVTGNTIYF	TGTGCCAGTAGTATTGGAACAGGGGTTACTGGAAACACCATATATTTT
TRBV7-3	NA	TRBJ2-1	TRBD1	CASSQPGTGGLNEQFF	TGTGCCAGCAGCCAACCCGGGACAGGGGGCTTGAATGAGCAGTTCTTC
TRBV11-3	NA	TRBJ2-1	TRBD2	CASSSPRGGGGPSSYNEQFF	TGTGCCAGCAGCTCCCCCCGGGGGGGCGGGGGCCCTAGCTCCTACAATGAGCAGTTCTTC
TRBV7-2	NA	TRBJ1-3	NA	CASSKGLDRERNTIYF	TGTGCCAGCAGCAAGGGACTTGACAGAGAGAGAAACACCATATATTTT
TRBV12-3/TRBV12-4	once	TRBJ2-3	NA	CASSPVRNTQYF	TGTGCCAGCAGTCCCGTGAGAAATACGCAGTATTTT
TRBV5-1	many	TRBJ2-7	TRBD1	CASSTGGNRVSYEQYF	TGCGCCAGCAGCACAGGGGGCAATCGGGTCTCCTACGAGCAGTACTTC
TRBV7-9	NA	TRBJ1-6	NA	CASRLDGSSYNSPLHF	TGTGCCAGCAGACTGGACGGGAGCTCCTATAATTCACCCCTCCACTTT
TRBV27	NA	TRBJ2-2	NA	CASRSLGGADTGELFF	TGTGCCAGCAGATCCCTGGGGGGGGCAGACACCGGGGAGCTGTTTTTT
TRBV7-9	NA	TRBJ1-1	NA	CASSLARQPIEAFF	TGTGCCAGCAGCTTAGCCCGACAACCGATTGAAGCTTTCTTT
TRBV2	NA	TRBJ1-2	TRBD1	CASNGQGWYGYTF	TGTGCCAGCAATGGACAGGGTTGGTATGGCTACACCTTC
TRBV30	NA	TRBJ2-1	TRBD2	CAWSHGTSYNEQFF	TGTGCCTGGAGTCACGGGACTAGCTACAATGAGCAGTTCTTC
TRBV29-1	NA	TRBJ2-7	TRBD1	CSVGDSYEQYF	TGCAGCGTGGGGGACAGTTACGAGCAGTACTTC
TRBV30	NA	TRBJ2-7	TRBD2	CAWSSGLAGYEQYF	TGTGCCTGGAGTTCGGGACTAGCGGGATACGAGCAGTACTTC
TRBV12-3/TRBV12-4	NA	TRBJ2-7	NA	CASQPGGESKQYF	TGTGCCTCCCAACCGGGCGGGGAGTCTAAGCAGTACTTC
TRBV9	NA	TRBJ2-3	TRBD2	CASSALSGIQTDTQYF	TGTGCCAGCAGCGCCCTTAGCGGGATCCAAACAGATACGCAGTATTTT
TRBV29-1	NA	TRBJ2-3	TRBD1	CSVNKPGQGLSRRTDTQYF	TGCAGCGTAAATAAACCGGGACAGGGGTTAAGTAGACGTACAGATACGCAGTATTTT
TRBV9	NA	TRBJ2-3	NA	CASSGVAGLSDTQYF	TGTGCCAGCAGCGGAGTGGCGGGTTTATCAGATACGCAGTATTTT
TRBV19	NA	TRBJ1-4	TRBD1	CASRDRGGSAANEKLFF	TGTGCCAGCCGCGACAGGGGAGGTTCAGCCGCTAATGAAAAACTGTTTTTT
TRBV9	NA	TRBJ2-7	TRBD2	CASSYLSGRPSYEQYF	TGTGCCAGCAGCTATTTGAGCGGGAGGCCCTCCTACGAGCAGTACTTC
TRBV30	NA	TRBJ2-3	TRBD1	CAFGTQGADTQYF	TGTGCCTTCGGCACACAGGGGGCAGATACGCAGTATTTT
TRBV5-1	few	TRBJ1-1	TRBD1	CASSPGTVNTEAFF	TGCGCCAGCAGCCCCGGGACAGTGAACACTGAAGCTTTCTTT
TRBV18	NA	TRBJ1-1	TRBD1	CASSPGQGAHLSNTEAFF	TGTGCCAGCTCACCAGGACAGGGGGCCCACCTTTCTAACACTGAAGCTTTCTTT
TRBV19	NA	TRBJ2-7	TRBD2	CASSLGLAFYEQYF	TGTGCCAGTAGCCTGGGACTAGCGTTCTACGAGCAGTACTTC
TRBV6-5	NA	TRBJ1-2	NA	CASTLGRLRGGYTF	TGTGCCAGCACTCTCGGCCGTCTTAGGGGGGGCTACACCTTC
TRBV14	NA	TRBJ2-3	TRBD2	CASSRLGRMFAGRETDTQYF	TGTGCCAGCAGCCGCCTGGGGCGGATGTTCGCCGGGCGGGAGACAGATACGCAGTATTTT
TRBV6-6	NA	TRBJ1-5	NA	CASSDQGGASQPQHF	TGTGCCAGCTCTGACCAGGGAGGGGCAAGTCAGCCCCAGCATTTT
TRBV7-8	NA	TRBJ2-1	NA	CASTVRDFYNEQFF	TGTGCCAGCACCGTAAGGGACTTTTACAATGAGCAGTTCTTC
TRBV12-3/TRBV12-4	NA	TRBJ2-1	NA	CASSSRSEQFF	TGTGCCAGCTCCTCCCGGAGTGAGCAGTTCTTC
TRBV10-2	NA	TRBJ2-7	TRBD2	CASTLAGGTGSYEQYF	TGCGCCAGCACCCTAGCGGGAGGGACGGGCTCCTACGAGCAGTACTTC
TRBV10-3	NA	TRBJ2-1	TRBD2	CAISGTSAEQFF	TGTGCCATCAGTGGGACTAGCGCGGAGCAGTTCTTC
TRBV6-5	NA	TRBJ2-5	NA	CASSYSAGLETQYF	TGTGCCAGCAGTTACTCGGCGGGGTTGGAGACCCAGTACTTC
TRBV7-6	NA	TRBJ2-5	TRBD1	CASSPRDSHQETQYF	TGTGCCAGCAGCCCCCGGGACAGCCACCAAGAGACCCAGTACTTC
TRBV18	once	TRBJ1-6	NA	CASSRENQNSPLHF	TGTGCCAGCTCACGAGAAAATCAAAATTCACCCCTCCACTTT
TRBV7-2	few	TRBJ2-7	TRBD1	CASSSDRGFTYEQYF	TGTGCCAGCAGCTCTGACAGGGGGTTTACCTACGAGCAGTACTTC
TRBV5-1	NA	TRBJ2-7	NA	CASRVVSSGQMEQYF	TGCGCCAGCAGGGTTGTGAGCTCGGGACAAATGGAGCAGTACTTC
TRBV9	NA	TRBJ2-2	NA	CASSPTGASNTGELFF	TGTGCCAGCAGCCCAACTGGGGCCTCGAACACCGGGGAGCTGTTTTTT
TRBV18	NA	TRBJ1-2	TRBD1	CASSPRDRGTGYTF	TGTGCCAGCTCACCACGTGACAGGGGAACCGGCTACACCTTC
TRBV14	NA	TRBJ1-2	NA	CASSPRGTDGYTF	TGTGCCAGCAGCCCGAGGGGGACCGATGGCTACACCTTC
TRBV7-6	NA	TRBJ2-3	NA	CASSLGVRDTQYF	TGTGCCAGCAGCTTAGGTGTGAGAGATACGCAGTATTTT
TRBV6-5	NA	TRBJ2-5	NA	CASHRLGLTETQYF	TGTGCCAGCCACCGCCTCGGACTGACGGAGACCCAGTACTTC
TRBV28	NA	TRBJ2-1	TRBD1	CASSVQGADYNEQFF	TGTGCCAGCAGCGTGCAGGGGGCAGATTACAATGAGCAGTTCTTC
TRBV2	NA	TRBJ2-7	NA	CASSEGPLEQYF	TGTGCCAGCAGTGAAGGCCCACTCGAGCAGTACTTC